This T cell receptor beta chain was documented in a study of T cell repertoires in cytomegalovirus infection. Study-level information: Indications came from public TCR beta signatures; they pointed to CMV infection and to a matching HLA type.

This clonotype was seen at least ten times. V shed 4 bases, J shed 4 bases, and the junction held 9 bases outside the gene matches. CDR3 length: 15 amino acids. The germline CDR1 and CDR2 sequences are SGHNT and YYREEE (reference sequence). TCRdb recomputed calls from the reads with MiXCR, one row per CDR3 protein. The sample records 130,000 or so distinct CDR3 sequences, under 8.5% being singletons. Sequencing was performed on PBMCs. The sequence was obtained from a human donor in good health (CMV status not recorded). Some clones in this sample may be carry-over from other donors' samples. V is TRBV5-4 and J is TRBJ2-5; 8 bases fit TRBD2. CDR3: CASSKPGGAVETQYF. In nucleotides, the CDR3 is TGTGCCAGCAGCAAACCCGGGGGGGCTGTAGAGACCCAGTACTTC. Full variable domain (missing parts from reference TRBV5-4 and TRBJ2-5): ETGVTQSPTHLIKTRGQQVTLRCSSQSGHNTVSWYQQALGQGPQFIFQYYREEENGRGNFPPRFSGLQFPNYSSELNVNALELDDSALYLCASSKPGGAVETQYFGPGTRLLVL.